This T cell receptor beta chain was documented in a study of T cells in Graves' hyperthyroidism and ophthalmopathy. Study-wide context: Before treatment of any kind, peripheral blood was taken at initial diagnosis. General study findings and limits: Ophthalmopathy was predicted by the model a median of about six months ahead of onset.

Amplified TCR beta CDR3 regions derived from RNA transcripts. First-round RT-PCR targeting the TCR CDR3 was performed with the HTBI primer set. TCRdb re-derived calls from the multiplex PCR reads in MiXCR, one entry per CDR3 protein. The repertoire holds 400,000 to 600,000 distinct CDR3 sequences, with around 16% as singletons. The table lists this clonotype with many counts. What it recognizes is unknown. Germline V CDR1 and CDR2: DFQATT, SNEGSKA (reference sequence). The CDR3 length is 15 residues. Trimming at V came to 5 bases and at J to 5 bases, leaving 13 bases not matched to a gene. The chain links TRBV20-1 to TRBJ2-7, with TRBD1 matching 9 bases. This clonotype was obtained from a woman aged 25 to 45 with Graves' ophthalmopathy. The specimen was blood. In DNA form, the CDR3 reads TGCAGTGCTTACAACCCGACAGGGGGGCGAGACGAGCAGTACTTC. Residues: CSAYNPTGGRDEQYF.